This T cell receptor beta chain was profiled in a study of blood T cell repertoires in COVID-19. Self-reported history from a screening survey and questionnaire set each donor's cohort. All recovered Cohort 3 donors got two negative PCRs, got clearance, or saw symptom resolution. TCRdb keeps only in-frame clones here, not all; method: immunoSEQ multiplex PCR. The data hold about 200,000 clones, with 87% observed a single time. CDR1 is SGDLS and CDR2 is YYNGEE in the germline V gene. V trimming: 3 bases; J trimming: 4 bases; junction bases outside the gene matches: 6. The CDR3 covers 15 residues. This clonotype originated in a woman in her thirties who had recovered from COVID-19. The source material was PBMCs or T cells enriched from blood (not recorded which). This chain uses TRBV9 with TRBJ2-1, with TRBD2 identical over 8 bases. For the CDR3, the DNA is TGTGCCAGCAGCGCCGACGGGACTAGTTACAATGAGCAGTTCTTC. Amino acids: CASSADGTSYNEQFF.